This T cell receptor (beta chain) was recovered during a study of healthy donors' naive CD4 and CD8 T cells. General study findings and limits: Positive CDR3 charge linked to CD4+ cells, negative to CD8+ cells.

A linear amplification protocol produced the TCR libraries from roughly 550 ng of total RNA. TCRdb re-analysed the reads in MiXCR, keeping a single row per CDR3 protein. The data show approximately 180,000 distinct CDR3 sequences, 74% seen once. This CDR3 spans 14 amino acids. Germline CDR1 reads MNHEY; CDR2 reads SVGEGT. After removal of 0 bases from V and 6 bases from J, the junction contained 1 base not matched to a gene. As concerns this clonotype: Antigen specificity is unknown.

This clonotype was obtained from a pool of human donors in good health; the sample pools cells from several healthy donors. This chain connects TRBV6-2 or TRBV6-3 to TRBJ2-1; 8 bases agree with TRBD2. The sample comprised naive CD4+ and CD8+ T cells sorted from blood, pooled from several donors. DNA of the CDR3: TGTGCCAGCAGTTACTCCAGCGGGAGCAATGAGCAGTTCTTC. This encodes CASSYSSGSNEQFF.